This T cell receptor (beta chain) stems from a study of blood T cell repertoires in COVID-19. Turning to the study itself: The origin of the acute and convalescent COVID-19 samples was the United States, Italy and Spain. The cDNA or gDNA used as material had been derived from T cells, B-cell-depleted T cells, or PBMCs.

Original analysis: By means of reference gene primer amplification, nucleated cell counts were estimated. Assay: immunoSEQ multiplex PCR; the TCRdb copy retains only in-frame clones and omits some. For V, J and clone size, that table is used; D and trimming come from the DNA. The data show 140,000 or so clones, with 80% seen just once and 5% held by the top ten. Per germline, CDR1 SGHDT and CDR2 YYEEEE. V lost 1 base and J 1 base, leaving 11 bases between the germline ends. This CDR3 has 15 residues. This clone was counted a single time. This chain uses TRBV5-6 with TRBJ1-1; unclear D gene. The sequence was collected from a woman in her forties or fifties with acute or convalescent COVID-19. The sample was peripheral blood. The CDR3 DNA reads TGTGCCAGCAGCTTGACCGGGAGGTGGAACACTGAAGCTTTCTTT. Translated: CASSLTGRWNTEAFF.